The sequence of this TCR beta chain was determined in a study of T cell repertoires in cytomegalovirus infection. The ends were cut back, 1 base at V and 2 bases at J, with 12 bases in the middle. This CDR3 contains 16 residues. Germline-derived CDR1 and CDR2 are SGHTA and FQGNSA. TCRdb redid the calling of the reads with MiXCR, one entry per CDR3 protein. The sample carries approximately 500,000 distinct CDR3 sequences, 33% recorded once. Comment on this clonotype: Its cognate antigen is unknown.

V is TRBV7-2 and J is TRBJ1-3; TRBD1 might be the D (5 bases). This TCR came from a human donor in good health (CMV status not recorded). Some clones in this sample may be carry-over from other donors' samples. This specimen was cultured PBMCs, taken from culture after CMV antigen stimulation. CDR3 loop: CASSLVPGGAGNTIYF. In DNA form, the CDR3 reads TGTGCCAGCAGCTTAGTCCCCGGGGGGGCTGGAAACACCATATATTTT.